A single sample gave rise to the 14 T cell receptor beta chains below, sequenced in a study of OX40 agonist ivuxolimab in advanced cancers. Method: immunoSEQ multiplex PCR; TCRdb's copy keeps in-frame clones and lacks some. The sample comprises 35,000 to 50,000 clones, more than 70% of which are singletons, and about a fifth rests with the top ten. Here the sequenced sample was CD4+ or CD8+ T cells sorted from blood, taken in a trial of the OX40 agonist ivuxolimab. The receptors originated from an adult with an advanced solid tumor such as melanoma, head and neck, liver or kidney cancer.

CDR3 sequence reads: CASSQVFLGTGGGTEAFF. The CDR3 DNA sequence: TGCGCCAGCAGCCAAGTTTTCCTAGGGACAGGGGGCGGCACTGAAGCTTTCTTT. The chain has TRBV4-1 and TRBJ1-1, with 12 bases fitting TRBD1. V was pared by 1 base and J by 4 bases, with 10 bases of the junction left unmatched. The CDR3 is 18 amino acids. Germline V CDR1 and CDR2: MGHRA, YSYEKL.

The chain links TRBV4-1 to TRBJ1-4; possibly TRBD1 for D (5 bases). V was trimmed by 1 base and J by 5 bases, leaving 17 bases between them. CDR1 and CDR2 from the germline V gene are MGHRA and YSYEKL. This CDR3 is built from 17 residues. The chain's CDR3 is CASSQGTASWGNEKLFF. The CDR3 DNA is TGCGCCAGCAGCCAAGGGACGGCGAGTTGGGGGAATGAAAAACTGTTTTTT.

The chain has TRBV5-6 and TRBJ1-6, with D hard to call. CDR1 and CDR2 (germline): SGHDT, YYEEEE. The V and J ends lost 6 bases and 7 bases respectively, with 8 bases between them. The CDR3 has 12 residues. CDR3 region: CASNSPNSPLHF. The CDR3 region has the DNA TGTGCCAGCAACTCTCCAAATTCACCCCTCCACTTT. Filled out from reference TRBV5-6 and TRBJ1-6, the complete variable domain reads DAGVTQSPTHLIKTRGQQVTLRCSPKSGHDTVSWYQQALGQGPQFIFQYYEEEERQRGNFPDRFSGHQFPNYSSELNVNALLLGDSALYLCASNSPNSPLHFGNGTRLTVT.

The chain couples TRBV6-5 to TRBJ2-7; TRBD1 matches at 7 bases. This CDR3 spans 13 amino acids. V dropped 2 bases and J dropped 5; count of bases not matched to a gene: 3. Germline V gene data show CDR1 as MNHEY and CDR2 as SVGAGI. As DNA, the CDR3 is TGTGCCAGCAGTTACCTTGACAGGGACGAGCAGTACTTC. It codes for CASSYLDRDEQYF.

The V call is TRBV7-8, the J call TRBJ2-5, with 10 bases lining up with TRBD2. In germline, CDR1 is SGHVS, CDR2 FQNEAQ. The CDR3 has 16 amino acids. V trimming: 6 bases; J trimming: 5 bases; junction bases outside the gene matches: 12. The CDR3 is CASSNSGGAISETQYF. CDR3 DNA: TGTGCCAGCAGTAACAGCGGGGGGGCCATTTCGGAGACCCAGTACTTC. Full variable domain (rest looked up from reference TRBV7-8 and TRBJ2-5): GAGVSQSPRYKVAKRGQDVALRCDPISGHVSLFWYQQALGQGPEFLTYFQNEAQLDKSGLPSDRFFAERPEGSVSTLKIQRTQQEDSAVYLCASSNSGGAISETQYFGPGTRLLVL.

The rearrangement uses TRBV9 and TRBJ1-1, with no clear D. The V end was cut by 0 bases, the J end by 2 bases, with 8 bases between. The CDR3 covers 14 residues. The germline CDR1 and CDR2 sequences are SGDLS and YYNGEE. In DNA, the CDR3 is TGTGCCAGCAGCGTAGGATACGGCAACACTGAAGCTTTCTTT. Protein product: CASSVGYGNTEAFF.

This chain joins TRBV7-3 and TRBJ2-3, with TRBD1 as a possible D gene (6 bases). The CDR3 spans 15 residues. Germline V gene data show CDR1 as SGHTA and CDR2 as FQGTGA. The ends were cut back, 2 bases at V and 2 bases at J, with 11 bases in the middle. CDR3 protein: CASSLYDRFTDTQYF. DNA of the CDR3: TGTGCCAGCAGCTTATATGACAGGTTCACAGATACGCAGTATTTT.

The rearrangement uses TRBV4-3 and TRBJ1-2; D possibly corresponds to TRBD1 (5 bases). V was trimmed by 6 bases and J by 4 bases, leaving 12 bases between them. This CDR3 is built from 13 residues. From germline, CDR1 is LGHNA and CDR2 YSLEER. The CDR3 reads CASSEAGGYGYTF. The DNA for the CDR3 is TGCGCCAGCAGTGAAGCGGGGGGCTATGGCTACACCTTC.

This clone was detected only a few times. The chain carries TRBV19 and TRBJ1-5; D not certain. Looked up from germline, CDR1 is LNHDA and CDR2 is SQIVND (reference sequence). The V gene lost 6 bases and the J gene lost 3 bases, with 12 bases spanning the gap. There are 14 residues in the CDR3. The CDR3 loop is CASRGSGNNQPQHF. The CDR3 region has the DNA TGTGCCAGTAGGGGGTCGGGGAACAATCAGCCCCAGCATTTT.

The rearrangement uses TRBV9 and TRBJ1-2, with 9 bases identical to TRBD1. There are 14 residues in the CDR3. Germline values: CDR1 SGDLS, CDR2 YYNGEE. V shed 0 bases, J shed 7 bases, and the junction held 4 bases outside the gene matches. The CDR3 nucleotides read TGTGCCAGCAGCGTAGGGGACAGGGTTGGTGGCTACACCTTC. Protein product: CASSVGDRVGGYTF. The entire variable domain, with the rest obtained from reference TRBV9 and TRBJ1-2, is as follows: DSGVTQTPKHLITATGQRVTLRCSPRSGDLSVYWYQQSLDQGLQFLIQYYNGEERAKGNILERFSAQQFPDLHSELNLSSLELGDSALYFCASSVGDRVGGYTFGSGTRLTVV.

The genes are TRBV7-9 and TRBJ2-5, with 7 bases identical to TRBD1. This CDR3 region has 11 residues. Germline values: CDR1 SEHNR, CDR2 FQNEAQ (reference sequence). The J segment lost 14 bases and the V segment lost 5 bases, leaving 8 bases of the junction unmatched. The CDR3 loop is CASSRQGTFYF. The CDR3 DNA reads as TGTGCCAGCAGCCGACAGGGAACCTTCTACTTC. Combining the CDR3 with reference TRBV7-9 and TRBJ2-5 gives the whole variable domain DTGVSQNPRHKITKRGQNVTFRCDPISEHNRLYWYRQTLGQGPEFLTYFQNEAQLEKSRLLSDRFSAERPKGSFSTLEIQRTEQGDSAMYLCASSRQGTFYFGPGTRLLVL.

The CDR3 DNA sequence: TGTGCCAGCAGCTCGGGGGAGAAGGAGCAGTTCTTC. Translated, it gives CASSSGEKEQFF. V is TRBV21-1 and J is TRBJ2-1; TRBD2 is the table's D call, not checked against the DNA. TRBV21-1 is assigned pseudogene status. The CDR3 consists of 12 residues.

This clone was counted a single time. The chain uses TRBV2 and TRBJ1-1, with D possibly matching TRBD1 (5 bases). The germline CDR1 and CDR2 sequences are SNHLY and FYNNEI. This CDR3 region has 11 residues. V lost 8 bases to trimming and J lost 4 bases, with 8 bases between them. The CDR3 loop reads CASEGSTEAFF. The CDR3 bases are TGTGCCAGCGAGGGGTCCACTGAAGCTTTCTTT. Full variable domain (rest looked up from reference TRBV2 and TRBJ1-1): EPEVTQTPSHQVTQMGQEVILRCVPISNHLYFYWYRQILGQKVEFLVSFYNNEISEKSEIFDDQFSVERPDGSNFTLKIRSTKLEDSAMYFCASEGSTEAFFGQGTRLTVV.

The rearrangement uses TRBV27 and TRBJ2-7; 7 nucleotides line up with TRBD1. This CDR3 is 13 amino acids long. Germline trimming cut 5 bases from V and 3 bases from J; bases unmatched to any gene: 4. CDR1 and CDR2 from the germline V gene are MNHEY and SMNVEV (reference sequence). DNA for the CDR3: TGTGCCAGCAGTCCGGGACAGCTCTACGAGCAGTACTTC. It codes for CASSPGQLYEQYF.